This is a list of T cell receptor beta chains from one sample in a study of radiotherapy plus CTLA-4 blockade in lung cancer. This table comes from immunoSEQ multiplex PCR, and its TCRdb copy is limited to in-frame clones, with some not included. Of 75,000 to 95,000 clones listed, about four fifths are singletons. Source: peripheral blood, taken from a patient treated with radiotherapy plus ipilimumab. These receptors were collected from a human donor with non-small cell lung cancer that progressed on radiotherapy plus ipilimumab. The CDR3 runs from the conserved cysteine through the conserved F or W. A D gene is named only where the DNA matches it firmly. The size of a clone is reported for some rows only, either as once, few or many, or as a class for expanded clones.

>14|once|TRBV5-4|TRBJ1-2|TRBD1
TGTGCCAGCAGCCCAGGACAGGGGGTCTATGGCTACACCTTC
CASSPGQGVYGYTF
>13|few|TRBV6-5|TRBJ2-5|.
TGTGCCAGCAGTGAAGGCGTGGCAGAGACCCAGTACTTC
CASSEGVAETQYF
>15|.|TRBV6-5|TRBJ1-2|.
TGTGCCAGCAGTTACTCGGCAGGGACTAACTATGGCTACACCTTC
CASSYSAGTNYGYTF
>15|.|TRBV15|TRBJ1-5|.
TGTGCCACCAGCAGAGTTTCTGGGTACAATCAGCCCCAGCATTTT
CATSRVSGYNQPQHF
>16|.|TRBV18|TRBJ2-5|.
TGTGCCAGCTCACCACTCCCCTCCGGCAACCCGGGGGAGCAGTACTTC
CASSPLPSGNPGEQYF
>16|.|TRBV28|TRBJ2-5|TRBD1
TGTGCCAGCAGTTTACCCGGGACAGGGTTGGGGGAGACCCAGTACTTC
CASSLPGTGLGETQYF
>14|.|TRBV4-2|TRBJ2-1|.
TGTGCCAGCAGCCAAGAGGTTACGGCTAATGAGCAGTTCTTC
CASSQEVTANEQFF
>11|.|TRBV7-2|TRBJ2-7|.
TGTGCCAGCAGCTGGTCCTACGAGCAGTACTTC
CASSWSYEQYF
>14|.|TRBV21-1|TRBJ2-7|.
TGTGCCAGTTTTCAAACTAGCGGGGGCTACGAGCAGTACTTC
CASFQTSGGYEQYF
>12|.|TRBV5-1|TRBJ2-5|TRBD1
TGCGCCAGCAGCCCGGACAGGGCGACCCAGTACTTC
CASSPDRATQYF
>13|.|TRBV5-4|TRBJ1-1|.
TGTGCCAGCAGCTGGCGAGGAGGGACTGAAGCTTTCTTT
CASSWRGGTEAFF
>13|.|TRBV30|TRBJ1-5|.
TGTGCCTGGGGCAGGGGTGGCAATCAGCCCCAGCATTTT
CAWGRGGNQPQHF
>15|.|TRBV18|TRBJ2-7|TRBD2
TGTGCCAGCTCAACTACTAGCGGGAGCTCCTACGAGCAGTACTTC
CASSTTSGSSYEQYF
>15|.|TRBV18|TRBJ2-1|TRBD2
TGTGCCAGCTCTCCCACCCCGACTAGCGGTGTAAAGCAGTTCTTC
CASSPTPTSGVKQFF
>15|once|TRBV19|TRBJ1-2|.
TGTGCCAGTAGTATGAACGGGGGATTCGGTCATGGCTACACCTTC
CASSMNGGFGHGYTF
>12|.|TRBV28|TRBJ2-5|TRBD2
TGTGCCAGCAGACTAGCGGGAGAGACCCAGTACTTC
CASRLAGETQYF
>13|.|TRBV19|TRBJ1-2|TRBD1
TGTGCCAGTCAGGGACAGGGAGGCTATGGCTACACCTTC
CASQGQGGYGYTF
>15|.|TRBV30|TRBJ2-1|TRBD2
TGTGCCTGGACCGCATTAGCGGGCTCCTACAATGAGCAGTTCTTC
CAWTALAGSYNEQFF
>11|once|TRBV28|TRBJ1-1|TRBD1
TGTGCCAGCGACAGGGGCCCTGAAGCTTTCTTT
CASDRGPEAFF
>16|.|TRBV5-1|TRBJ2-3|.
TGCGCCAGCAGCTTGATCCAATCTTCTAGCACAGATACGCAGTATTTT
CASSLIQSSSTDTQYF
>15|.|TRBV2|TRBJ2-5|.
TGTGCCAGCAGTGAGTTCTGGCAGAACCAAGAGACCCAGTACTTC
CASSEFWQNQETQYF
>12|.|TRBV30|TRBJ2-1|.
TGTGCCTGGAGTGGACAGAAGGGGGGGCAGTTCTTC
CAWSGQKGGQFF
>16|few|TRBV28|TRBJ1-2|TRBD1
TGTGCCAGCACCATACCAATGGGACAGGGGGCGCCCGGCTACACCTTC
CASTIPMGQGAPGYTF
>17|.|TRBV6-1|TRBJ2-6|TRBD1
TGTGCCAGCAGTGTTCTCGGGACAGGTACTGGGGCCAACGTCCTGACTTTC
CASSVLGTGTGANVLTF
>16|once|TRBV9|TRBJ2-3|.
TGTGCCAGCAGCGGGAGTATAGGGCTGAGCACAGATACGCAGTATTTT
CASSGSIGLSTDTQYF
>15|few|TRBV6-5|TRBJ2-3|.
TGTGCCAGCAGTTACTCGTATCGCGGCACAGATACGCAGTATTTT
CASSYSYRGTDTQYF
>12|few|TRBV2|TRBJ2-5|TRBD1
TGTGCCGGAGACAGGGGTGAGGGGACCCAGTACTTC
CAGDRGEGTQYF